The T cell receptor beta chain described here comes from a study of T cell responses to AZD1222 COVID-19 vaccine. The germline V and J ends were trimmed by 3 bases and 10 bases, with 15 bases remaining between them. The germline V gene encodes CDR1 SEHNR and CDR2 FQNEAQ (reference sequence). The CDR3 has 14 residues. The method was immunoSEQ multiplex PCR; TCRdb's version includes in-frame clones alone and lacks a portion of them. The sample comprises 100,000 or so clones, about 89% of which are singletons, and 16% rests with the top ten. V gene TRBV7-9 combines with J gene TRBJ1-4, with D hard to call. The clonotype was recovered from an adult in good health. This sample comprised peripheral blood, obtained on day 0 of AZD1222 vaccination. CDR3 DNA sequence: TGTGCCAGCAGCTTCGCCGCCGCGCCGGGAAAACTGTTTTTT. Encoded protein: CASSFAAAPGKLFF.